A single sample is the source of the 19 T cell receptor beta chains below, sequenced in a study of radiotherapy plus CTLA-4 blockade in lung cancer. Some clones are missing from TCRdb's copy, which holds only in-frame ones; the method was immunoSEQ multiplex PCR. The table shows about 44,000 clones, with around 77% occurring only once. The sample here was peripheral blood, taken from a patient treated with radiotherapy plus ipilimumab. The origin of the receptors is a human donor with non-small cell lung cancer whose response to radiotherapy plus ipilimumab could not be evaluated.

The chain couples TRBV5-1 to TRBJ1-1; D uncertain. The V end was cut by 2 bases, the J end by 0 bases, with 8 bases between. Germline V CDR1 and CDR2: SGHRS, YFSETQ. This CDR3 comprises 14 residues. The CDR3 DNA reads TGCGCCAGCAGCTTAGAGCCCATGAACACTGAAGCTTTCTTT. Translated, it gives CASSLEPMNTEAFF.

The CDR3 DNA reads as TGTGCCAGCAGTGAAGGCCAGGCGTTTCAGCCCCAGCATTTT. Protein product: CASSEGQAFQPQHF. The gene calls are TRBV2 and TRBJ1-5; D is undetermined. The CDR3 is made up of 14 amino acids. Germline lookup yields CDR1 SNHLY and CDR2 FYNNEI. Deletions cut 1 base from V and 6 bases from J, with 10 bases between.

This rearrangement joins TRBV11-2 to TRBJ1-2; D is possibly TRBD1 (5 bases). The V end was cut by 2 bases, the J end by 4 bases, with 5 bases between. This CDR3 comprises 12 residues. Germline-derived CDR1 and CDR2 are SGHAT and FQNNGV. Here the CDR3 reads CASSLQGYGYTF. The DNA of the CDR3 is TGTGCCAGCAGCTTACAGGGCTATGGCTACACCTTC.

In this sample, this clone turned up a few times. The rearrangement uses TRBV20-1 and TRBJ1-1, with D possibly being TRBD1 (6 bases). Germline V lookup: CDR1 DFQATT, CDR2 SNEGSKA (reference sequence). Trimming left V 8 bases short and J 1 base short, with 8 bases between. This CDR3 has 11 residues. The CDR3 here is CSQDRNTEAFF. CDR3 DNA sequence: TGCAGTCAGGACAGGAACACTGAAGCTTTCTTT.

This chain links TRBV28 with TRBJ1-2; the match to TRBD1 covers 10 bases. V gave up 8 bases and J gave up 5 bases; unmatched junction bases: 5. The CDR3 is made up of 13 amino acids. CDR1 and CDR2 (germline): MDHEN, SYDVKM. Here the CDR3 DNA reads TGTGCCAGCCGGGACAGGGGTGTGTATGGCTACACCTTC. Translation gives CASRDRGVYGYTF.

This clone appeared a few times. The CDR3 DNA reads as TGTGCCAGCAAGAAACAAGGGACAGCAAACACCGGGGAGCTGTTTTTT. This translates into CASKKQGTANTGELFF. V is TRBV2 and J is TRBJ2-2, with 7 bases fitting TRBD1. CDR3 length: 16 residues. J gave up 2 bases and V 7 bases, and 10 bases lay outside the gene matches. Germline V lookup: CDR1 SNHLY, CDR2 FYNNEI. Full variable domain (rest looked up from reference TRBV2 and TRBJ2-2): EPEVTQTPSHQVTQMGQEVILRCVPISNHLYFYWYRQILGQKVEFLVSFYNNEISEKSEIFDDQFSVERPDGSNFTLKIRSTKLEDSAMYFCASKKQGTANTGELFFGEGSRLTVL.

The DNA of the CDR3 is TGTGCCAGCAGCTTCCAGCGGGAAGAGACCCAGTACTTC. The encoded protein is CASSFQREETQYF. This chain links TRBV7-2 with TRBJ2-5, with a tentative D call TRBD2 (6 bases). V was clipped by 3 bases and J by 3 bases, with 8 bases between them. The germline V gene has CDR1 SGHTA and CDR2 FQGNSA. CDR3 size: 13 residues. Full variable domain (remainder filled in from reference TRBV7-2 and TRBJ2-5): GAGVSQSPSNKVTEKGKDVELRCDPISGHTALYWYRQSLGQGLEFLIYFQGNSAPDKSGLPSDRFSAERTGGSVSTLTIQRTQQEDSAVYLCASSFQREETQYFGPGTRLLVL.

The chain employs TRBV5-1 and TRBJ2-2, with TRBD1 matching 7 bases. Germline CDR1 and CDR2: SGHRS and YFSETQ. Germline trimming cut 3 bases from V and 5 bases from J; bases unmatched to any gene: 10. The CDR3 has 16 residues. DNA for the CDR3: TGCGCCAGCAGCTGGACCGGGACAGAGTCAACCGGGGAGCTGTTTTTT. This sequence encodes CASSWTGTESTGELFF.

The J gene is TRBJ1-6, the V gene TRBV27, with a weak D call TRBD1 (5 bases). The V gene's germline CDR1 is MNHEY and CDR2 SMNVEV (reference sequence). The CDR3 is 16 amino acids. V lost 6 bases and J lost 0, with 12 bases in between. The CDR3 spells CASSRGKASYNSPLHF. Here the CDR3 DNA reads TGTGCCAGCAGCCGGGGGAAGGCCTCCTATAATTCACCCCTCCACTTT.

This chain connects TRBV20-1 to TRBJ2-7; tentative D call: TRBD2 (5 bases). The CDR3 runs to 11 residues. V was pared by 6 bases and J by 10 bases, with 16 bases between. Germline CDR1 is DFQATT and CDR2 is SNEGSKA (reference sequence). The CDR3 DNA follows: TGCAGTGCAGCGGAGCCCCGGGAACAGTACTTC. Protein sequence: CSAAEPREQYF.

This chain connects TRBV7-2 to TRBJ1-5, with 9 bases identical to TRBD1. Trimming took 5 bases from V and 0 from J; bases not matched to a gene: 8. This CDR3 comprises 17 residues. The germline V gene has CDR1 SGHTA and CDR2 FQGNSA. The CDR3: CASSPGTGSYSNQPQHF. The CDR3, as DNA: TGTGCCAGCAGCCCCGGGACAGGGTCATATAGCAATCAGCCCCAGCATTTT.

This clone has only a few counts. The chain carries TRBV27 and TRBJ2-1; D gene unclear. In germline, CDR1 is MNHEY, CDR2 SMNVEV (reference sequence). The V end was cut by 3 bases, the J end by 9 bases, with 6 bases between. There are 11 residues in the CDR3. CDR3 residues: CASSLSGEQFF. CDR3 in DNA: TGTGCCAGCAGTTTGTCCGGTGAGCAGTTCTTC.

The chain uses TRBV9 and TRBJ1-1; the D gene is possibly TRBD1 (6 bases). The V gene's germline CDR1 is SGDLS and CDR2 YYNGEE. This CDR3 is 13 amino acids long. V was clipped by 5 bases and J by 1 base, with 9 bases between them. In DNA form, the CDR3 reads TGTGCCAGCAGTGGGACACCGAACACTGAAGCTTTCTTT. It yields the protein CASSGTPNTEAFF. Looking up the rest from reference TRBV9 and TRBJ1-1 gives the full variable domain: DSGVTQTPKHLITATGQRVTLRCSPRSGDLSVYWYQQSLDQGLQFLIQYYNGEERAKGNILERFSAQQFPDLHSELNLSSLELGDSALYFCASSGTPNTEAFFGQGTRLTVV.

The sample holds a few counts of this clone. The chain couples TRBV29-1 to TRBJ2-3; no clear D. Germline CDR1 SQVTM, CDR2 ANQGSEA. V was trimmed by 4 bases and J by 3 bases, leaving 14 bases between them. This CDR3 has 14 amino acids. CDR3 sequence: CSVGVPGETDTQYF. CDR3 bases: TGCAGCGTTGGGGTCCCTGGAGAGACAGATACGCAGTATTTT.

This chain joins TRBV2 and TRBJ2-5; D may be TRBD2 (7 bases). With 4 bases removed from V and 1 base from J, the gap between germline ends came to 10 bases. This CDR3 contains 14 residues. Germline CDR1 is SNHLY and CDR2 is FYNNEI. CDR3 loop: CASSGGGGQETQYF. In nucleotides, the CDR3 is TGTGCCAGCAGTGGAGGGGGGGGCCAAGAGACCCAGTACTTC.

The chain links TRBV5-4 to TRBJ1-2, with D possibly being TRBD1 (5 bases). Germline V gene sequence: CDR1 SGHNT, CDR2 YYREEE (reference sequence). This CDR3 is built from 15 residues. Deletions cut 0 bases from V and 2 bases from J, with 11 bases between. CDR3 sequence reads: CASSLAVRGNYGYTF. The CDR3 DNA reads TGTGCCAGCAGCTTGGCCGTTAGGGGCAACTATGGCTACACCTTC.

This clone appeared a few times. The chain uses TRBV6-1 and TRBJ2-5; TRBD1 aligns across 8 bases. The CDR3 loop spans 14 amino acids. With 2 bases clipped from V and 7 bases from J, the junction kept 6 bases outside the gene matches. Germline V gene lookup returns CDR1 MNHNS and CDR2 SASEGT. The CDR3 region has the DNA TGTGCCAGCAGTGAAAGGACAGGGTCTCGGACCCAGTACTTC. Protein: CASSERTGSRTQYF.

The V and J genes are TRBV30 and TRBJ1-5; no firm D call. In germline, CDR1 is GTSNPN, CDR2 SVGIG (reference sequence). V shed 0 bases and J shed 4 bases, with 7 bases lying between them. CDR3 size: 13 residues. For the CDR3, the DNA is TGTGCCTGGAGTGTACTCGGGAATCAGCCCCAGCATTTT. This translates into CAWSVLGNQPQHF.

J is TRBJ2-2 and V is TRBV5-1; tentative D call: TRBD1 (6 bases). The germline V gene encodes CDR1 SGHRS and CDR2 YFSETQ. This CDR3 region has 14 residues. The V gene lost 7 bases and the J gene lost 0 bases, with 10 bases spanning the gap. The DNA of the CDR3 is TGCGCCAGCTTTCGGGACACGAACACCGGGGAGCTGTTTTTT. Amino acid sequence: CASFRDTNTGELFF.